This TCR beta chain was found in a study of blood T cell repertoires in COVID-19. The CDR3 loop spans 16 amino acids. From germline, CDR1 is SGHVS and CDR2 FNYEAQ. The ends lost 0 bases at V and 2 bases at J; junction bases unmatched: 6. Profiled with immunoSEQ multiplex PCR; TCRdb holds only in-frame clones, not every one. The profile covers some 170,000 clones, with more than 65% appearing a single time and about 15% taken by the ten largest. V gene TRBV7-6 combines with J gene TRBJ1-1; 7 nucleotides line up with TRBD1. The TCR originated in a man aged 50-59 years who had recovered from COVID-19. The sample taken for sequencing was PBMCs or T cells enriched from blood (not recorded which). The CDR3 nucleotides are TGTGCCAGCAGCTTAGCGACAGGGAAGGGAAACACTGAAGCTTTCTTT. Translated: CASSLATGKGNTEAFF.